This is a list of T cell receptor beta chains from one sample in a study of blood T cell repertoires in COVID-19. TCRdb's table, derived via immunoSEQ multiplex PCR, lists solely in-frame clones and lacks some. The data contain a few hundred thousand clones, 65% to 85% of them singletons. Sequenced material: PBMCs or T cells enriched from blood (not recorded which). The receptors come from a middle-aged woman who had recovered from COVID-19. CDR3s include the opening cysteine and the closing phenylalanine or tryptophan. D genes are given only for firm matches. Only part of the rows carry a size: once, few, many, or a class if the clone is expanded.

>.|.|TRBV29-1|TRBJ2-3
CSAAGTRDTQYF
TGCAGCGCCGCCGGCACGAGGGATACGCAGTATTTT
>.|.|TRBV7-9|TRBJ1-2
CASSLAGTRGGYTF
TGTGCCAGCAGCTTAGCCGGGACTCGGGGTGGCTACACCTTC
>.|.|TRBV10-1|TRBJ1-4
CASSRGQNEKLFF
TGCGCCAGCAGCCGGGGTCAGAATGAAAAACTGTTTTTT
>.|.|TRBV30|TRBJ2-7
CAWTTVSYEQYF
TGTGCCTGGACAACTGTTTCCTACGAGCAGTACTTC
>.|.|TRBV19|TRBJ2-1
CASSNEYWNEQFF
TGTGCCAGTAGTAACGAATACTGGAATGAGCAGTTCTTC
>.|.|TRBV7-8|TRBJ1-6
CASSLAPSSYNSPLHF
TGTGCCAGCAGCTTAGCCCCGAGCTCCTATAATTCACCCCTCCACTTT
>.|.|TRBV4-1|TRBJ1-2
CASSQDARGNYGYTF
TGCGCCAGCAGCCAAGATGCACGGGGGAACTATGGCTACACCTTC
>TRBD1|once|TRBV5-6|TRBJ1-2
CASSWTGSGYTF
TGTGCCAGCAGCTGGACAGGGTCTGGCTACACCTTC
>.|.|TRBV14|TRBJ2-7
CASSQDPGIPLEQYF
TGTGCCAGCAGCCAAGACCCGGGGATCCCACTCGAGCAGTACTTC
>.|once|TRBV12-5|TRBJ2-5
CASGLIGLETQYF
TGTGCTAGTGGTTTAATCGGTTTGGAGACCCAGTACTTC
>.|.|TRBV10-3|TRBJ1-3
CATTDDLNSGNTIYF
TGTGCCACCACAGATGACCTAAATTCTGGAAACACCATATATTTT
>TRBD1|.|TRBV6-5|TRBJ2-7
CASRNSGTGSYEQYF
TGTGCCAGCAGGAACTCCGGGACAGGGTCCTACGAGCAGTACTTC